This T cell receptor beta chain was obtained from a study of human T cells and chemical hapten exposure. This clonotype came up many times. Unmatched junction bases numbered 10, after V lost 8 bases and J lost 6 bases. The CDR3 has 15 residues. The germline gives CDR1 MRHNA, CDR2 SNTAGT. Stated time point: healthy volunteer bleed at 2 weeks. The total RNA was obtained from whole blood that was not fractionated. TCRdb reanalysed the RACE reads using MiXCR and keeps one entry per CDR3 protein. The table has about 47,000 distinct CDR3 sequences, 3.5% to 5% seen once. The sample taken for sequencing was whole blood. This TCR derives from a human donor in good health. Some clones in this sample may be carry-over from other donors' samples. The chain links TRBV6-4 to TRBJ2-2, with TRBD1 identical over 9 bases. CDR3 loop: CASRPGQGIAGELFF. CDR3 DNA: TGTGCCAGCCGCCCGGGACAGGGCATTGCCGGGGAGCTGTTTTTT.